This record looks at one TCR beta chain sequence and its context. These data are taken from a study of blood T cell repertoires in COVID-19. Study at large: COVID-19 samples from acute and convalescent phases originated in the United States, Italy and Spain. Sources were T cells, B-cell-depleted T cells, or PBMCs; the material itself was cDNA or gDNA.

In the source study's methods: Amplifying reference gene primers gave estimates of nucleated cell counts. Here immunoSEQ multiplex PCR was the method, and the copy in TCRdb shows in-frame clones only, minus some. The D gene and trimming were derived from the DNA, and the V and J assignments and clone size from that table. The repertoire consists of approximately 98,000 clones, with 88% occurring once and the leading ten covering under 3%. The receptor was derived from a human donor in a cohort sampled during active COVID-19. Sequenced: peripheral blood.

CDR3 sequence reads: CASSYVSGAGSPLHF. The DNA for the CDR3 is TGTGCCAGCAGTTACGTGTCAGGGGCAGGTTCACCCCTCCACTTT. This rearrangement joins TRBV6-5 to TRBJ1-6, with TRBD1 as a possible D gene (6 bases). Germline assignment: CDR1 MNHEY and CDR2 SVGAGI. CDR3 size: 15 residues. V dropped 2 bases and J dropped 9 bases, with 14 bases sitting between them.